Listed below are T cell receptor beta chains from one sample, sequenced in a study of tumor-infiltrating lymphocytes in primary liver carcinoma. TCRdb re-called the multiplex PCR reads through MiXCR, storing one row per CDR3 protein. Of nearly 200,000 distinct CDR3 sequences in the sample, approximately 65% were seen once. The sample consisted of peripheral blood. These receptors all come from a woman aged 60-70 years with primary liver carcinoma and hepatitis B virus infection. Both conserved end residues are part of each CDR3. A D gene is named only where the DNA matches it firmly. Clone size appears in some rows only: once, few, many, or a class for an expanded clone.

d_call	v_call	j_call	clone_size	cdr3_aa	cdr3_nt
-	TRBV5-1	TRBJ2-7	many	CASRDGFYEQYF	TGCGCCAGCCGGGACGGGTTCTACGAGCAGTACTTC
TRBD2	TRBV6-5	TRBJ2-7	many	CASSRTSGRDNEQYF	TGTGCCAGCAGTCGGACTAGCGGGAGGGATAACGAGCAGTACTTC
-	TRBV29-1	TRBJ2-3	once	CSVPPWMDTDTQYF	TGCAGCGTTCCCCCGTGGATGGACACAGATACGCAGTATTTT
-	TRBV11-2	TRBJ2-5	-	CASSSLGLTGLESQYF	TGTGCCAGCAGTTCCCTGGGGCTAACGGGATTGGAGTCCCAGTACTTC
TRBD2	TRBV24-1	TRBJ2-5	few	CATSDRLAALQETQYF	TGTGCCACCAGTGACCGACTAGCGGCTCTCCAAGAGACCCAGTACTTC
TRBD2	TRBV6-1	TRBJ2-3	-	CASNLLAGGPVGDTQFF	TGTGCCAGCAACCTACTAGCGGGAGGGCCGGTTGGAGATACGCAGTTTTTT
TRBD1	TRBV6-2/TRBV6-3	TRBJ1-2	many	CASLRQGFGYTF	TGTGCCAGCCTCCGACAGGGCTTTGGCTACACCTTC
-	TRBV29-1	TRBJ2-2	-	CSVAATNTGEPFF	TGCAGCGTGGCAGCTACTAACACCGGGGAGCCGTTTTTT
TRBD2	TRBV6-5	TRBJ2-7	-	CASSLSGFSNEQYF	TGTGCCAGCAGTCTTAGCGGGTTCTCCAACGAGCAGTACTTC
TRBD1	TRBV6-5	TRBJ1-1	many	CASSLTGGDTEAFF	TGTGCCAGCAGCCTGACAGGGGGGGACACTGAAGCTTTCTTT
-	TRBV28	TRBJ2-1	many	CASSPTDRFGVPTYNEQFF	TGTGCCAGCAGTCCTACAGACAGGTTCGGAGTCCCCACCTACAATGAGCAGTTCTTC
-	TRBV30	TRBJ2-2	-	CAWSVTRPGELFF	TGTGCCTGGAGTGTAACCCGCCCCGGGGAGCTGTTTTTT
TRBD1	TRBV30	TRBJ1-3	-	CAWGQGSFSGNTIYF	TGTGCCTGGGGACAGGGAAGTTTCTCTGGAAACACCATATATTTT
-	TRBV11-3	TRBJ2-1	-	CTSSSRGARTMDNEQFF	TGTACCAGCAGCTCCCGGGGGGCACGGACCATGGACAATGAGCAGTTCTTC
-	TRBV11-2	TRBJ1-1	once	CASSLDMGARGAEAFF	TGTGCCAGCAGCTTAGATATGGGGGCGAGGGGTGCTGAAGCTTTCTTT
-	TRBV29-1	TRBJ2-3	once	CSLKQGAGTQYF	TGCAGCCTTAAACAGGGCGCAGGTACGCAGTATTTT
-	TRBV6-1	TRBJ1-1	-	CASNFQENTEAFF	TGTGCCAGCAATTTTCAGGAAAACACTGAAGCTTTCTTT
TRBD1	TRBV11-3	TRBJ1-2	-	CANSFPTGGIGYTF	TGTGCCAACAGCTTCCCGACAGGGGGCATTGGCTACACATTC
TRBD2	TRBV6-5	TRBJ2-1	many	CASSYFFGGSSYNEQFF	TGTGCCAGCAGTTACTTTTTTGGCGGGAGTTCTTACAATGAGCAGTTCTTC
TRBD2	TRBV11-2	TRBJ2-5	-	CTSSYTGTTETQYF	TGTACCAGCAGCTACACCGGGACTACTGAGACCCAATACTTC
-	TRBV11-2	TRBJ1-1	-	CAGGLGLAEAFF	TGTGCCGGCGGCTTAGGCCTGGCTGAAGCTTTCTTT
-	TRBV6-5	TRBJ2-5	-	CASSYYGWGAGETQYF	TGTGCCAGCAGTTACTATGGTTGGGGTGCGGGAGAGACCCAGTACTTC
-	TRBV29-1	TRBJ2-1	many	CSTTPEGNEQFF	TGCAGCACAACTCCGGAGGGGAATGAGCAGTTCTTC
-	TRBV20-1	TRBJ2-2	-	CSARVGDNTGELFF	TGCAGTGCTAGAGTCGGAGACAACACCGGGGAGCTGTTTTTT
-	TRBV10-3	TRBJ2-5	many	CAISRGAQGETQYF	TGTGCCATCAGCCGGGGGGCGCAGGGAGAGACCCAGTACTTC
-	TRBV12-3/TRBV12-4	TRBJ1-1	many	CASSLARRLNTEAFF	TGTGCCAGCAGTTTAGCGCGCAGGTTGAACACTGAAGCTTTCTTT
TRBD2	TRBV11-3	TRBJ2-1	-	CASSLVPGTSGSSEHFF	TGTGCCAGCAGCTTAGTGCCCGGGACTAGCGGGAGCTCTGAACACTTCTTC
TRBD2	TRBV2	TRBJ2-7	-	CASGGLAGGEQYF	TGTGCCAGCGGGGGACTAGCGGGTGGCGAGCAGTACTTC
TRBD1	TRBV5-6	TRBJ2-7	few	CASSFRDSYYEQYF	TGTGCCAGCAGCTTCCGGGACAGCTACTACGAGCAGTACTTC
-	TRBV11-2	TRBJ2-2	few	CASSLDRPGAGELFF	TGTGCCAGCAGCTTAGACCGGCCCGGGGCCGGGGAGCTGTTTTTT
-	TRBV14	TRBJ2-1	many	CASSQQGYNEQFF	TGTGCCAGCAGCCAGCAGGGCTACAATGAGCAGTTCTTC